This TCR beta chain was obtained from a study of T cell responses to AZD1222 COVID-19 vaccine. Study-wide results and limits: All repertoire sampling was performed exclusively after the peak T cell response.

Profiled with immunoSEQ multiplex PCR; TCRdb holds only in-frame clones, not every one. This table holds about 150,000 clones, roughly 85% found once. This clone was counted ten times or more. What it recognizes is unknown. The material sequenced was peripheral blood, taken 28 days after the second dose of the MenACWY control vaccine. The TCR originated in an adult who received the MenACWY meningococcal vaccine as a control.

The CDR3 bases are TGTGCCAGCAGCTTAGGGGACAGCCGCGAGCAGTACGTC. Translated, it gives CASSLGDSREQYV. This chain connects TRBV7-9 to TRBJ2-7; 7 bases map to TRBD1. This CDR3 is 13 amino acids long. J was trimmed by 6 bases and V by 1 base; bases with no gene match: 3. Germline assignment: CDR1 SEHNR and CDR2 FQNEAQ (reference sequence).